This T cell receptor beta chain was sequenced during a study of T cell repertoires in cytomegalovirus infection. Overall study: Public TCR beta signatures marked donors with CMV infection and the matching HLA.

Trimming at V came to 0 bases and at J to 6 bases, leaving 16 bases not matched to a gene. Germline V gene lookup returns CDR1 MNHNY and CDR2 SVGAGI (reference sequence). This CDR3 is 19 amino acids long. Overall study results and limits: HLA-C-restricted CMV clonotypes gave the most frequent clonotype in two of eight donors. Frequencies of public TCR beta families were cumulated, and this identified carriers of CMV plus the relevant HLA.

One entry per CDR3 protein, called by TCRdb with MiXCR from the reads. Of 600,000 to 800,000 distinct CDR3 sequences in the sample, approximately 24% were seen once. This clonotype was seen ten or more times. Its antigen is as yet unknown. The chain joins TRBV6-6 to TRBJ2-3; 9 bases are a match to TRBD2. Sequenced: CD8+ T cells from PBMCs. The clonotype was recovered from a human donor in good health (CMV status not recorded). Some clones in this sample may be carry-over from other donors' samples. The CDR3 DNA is TGTGCCAGCAGTTACTCAAGGTTTTTAGCGGGGGAGGTTGGTGATACGCAGTATTTT. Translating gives CASSYSRFLAGEVGDTQYF.